The clone carrying this T cell receptor beta chain was counted ten times or more. Antigen specificity is unknown. The ends lost 5 bases at V and 8 bases at J; junction bases unmatched: 16. The CDR3 runs to 16 residues. Template material for amplifying TCR beta CDR3 regions consisted of RNA transcripts. The TCR CDR3 was amplified in a first-round RT-PCR using the HTBI primer set. TCRdb itself ran the multiplex PCR reads through MiXCR, one entry per CDR3 protein. The sample lists 600,000 or so distinct CDR3 sequences, approximately 14% occurring once. This sample is drawn from a study of T cells in Graves' hyperthyroidism and ophthalmopathy. General observations from the study: Through a model of 13 V-J features, ophthalmopathy was separated from stable hyperthyroidism.

Inclusion characteristics of ophthalmopathy patients comprised a Clinical Activity Score of at least 3, a NOSPECS grade of at least 4, and duration under 3 months. The specimen was blood. This sequence was found in a woman aged 45-65 years with Graves' ophthalmopathy. The chain recombines TRBV12-3 or TRBV12-4 with TRBJ2-5; 8 bases match TRBD1. CDR3 bases: TGTGCCAGCAGTCGAACGACAGGGGTCCTGGGTGGTACCCAGTACTTC. Translating gives CASSRTTGVLGGTQYF.